This TCR beta chain was obtained from a study of OX40 agonist ivuxolimab in advanced cancers. Study-level information: Patients were dosed with the agonistic anti-OX40 (CD134) antibody ivuxolimab. Partial responses were achieved by three patients: one hepatocellular carcinoma, two cutaneous melanoma.

Libraries were prepared by immunoSEQ multiplex PCR; TCRdb keeps only in-frame clonotypes and omits some of them. Among roughly 100,000 clones listed, approximately 93% were seen once. The sequenced sample was CD4+ or CD8+ T cells sorted from blood, obtained in a trial of the OX40 agonist ivuxolimab. The source is an adult with an advanced solid tumor such as melanoma, head and neck, liver or kidney cancer.

The CDR3 DNA reads as TGTGCCAGCAGCTTAGCAGGTAGGAACACTGAAGCTTTCTTT. As protein: CASSLAGRNTEAFF. The chain employs TRBV7-2 and TRBJ1-1; D gene ambiguous. Trimming took off 0 bases at V and 1 base at J, with 6 bases between the two ends. Per germline, CDR1 SGHTA and CDR2 FQGNSA. CDR3 length: 14 amino acids.